This record covers a single T cell receptor beta chain. Authors' data handling: Amplification of reference gene primers provided the estimated nucleated cell counts. Measured with immunoSEQ multiplex PCR; TCRdb has only the in-frame clones, and not every one. The V and J calls and the clone size are those of that table, but D and trimming were determined from the DNA. This sample has 270,000 or so clones, with 65% to 90% found just once. This sample was taken from a study of blood T cell repertoires in COVID-19. Study-level background: Acute and convalescent COVID-19 samples came from the United States, Italy and Spain. Sources were T cells, B-cell-depleted T cells, or PBMCs; the material itself was cDNA or gDNA.

V was shortened by 4 bases and J by 5 bases, with 10 bases between the two germline ends. This CDR3 contains 12 residues. Germline CDR1 GTSNPN, CDR2 SVGIG (reference sequence). Sequences were obtained from peripheral blood. The sequence was obtained from a human donor in a cohort sampled during active COVID-19. The chain is built from TRBV30 and TRBJ2-3; possibly TRBD1 for D (6 bases). Here the CDR3 reads CAWNRVVDTQYF. In DNA form, the CDR3 reads TGTGCCTGGAACAGGGTGGTAGATACGCAGTATTTT.